These T cell receptor beta chains were read from a single sample in a study of CD8 T cells in ankylosing spondylitis. A single record per CDR3 protein comes from TCRdb applying MiXCR to the 5' RACE reads. The sample shows approximately 100,000 distinct CDR3 sequences, roughly 8.3% of them seen only once. What was sequenced was blood, either unsorted or a sorted T cell fraction (not recorded which). These receptors came from a male donor with ankylosing spondylitis or in good health (not recorded which). The CDR3 runs from the conserved cysteine through the conserved F or W. The order of the fields is J gene, D gene, clone size, V gene, CDR3 DNA, CDR3 protein. A D gene is named only where the DNA matches it firmly. A clone size is listed for some rows: how often the clone was seen (once, few, many), or a class if it is expanded.

J: TRBJ1-5; D: .; size: many; V: TRBV7-2; DNA: TGTGCCAGCAGCTTAGAGGGAGAACAGCCCCAGCATTTT; CDR3: CASSLEGEQPQHF
J: TRBJ2-1; D: .; size: many; V: TRBV4-3; DNA: TGCGCCAGCAGCCAAGATAAGGGGGTACACAATGAGCAGTTCTTC; CDR3: CASSQDKGVHNEQFF
J: TRBJ2-3; D: TRBD2; size: many; V: TRBV20-1; DNA: TGCAGTGCTCCCCCCCGACTAGCGGGAGGGGTAGATACGCAGTATTTT; CDR3: CSAPPRLAGGVDTQYF
J: TRBJ2-7; D: TRBD2; size: .; V: TRBV4-1; DNA: TGCGCCAGCAGCCAAGTGCCTAGCGGGAGATACGAGCAGTACTTC; CDR3: CASSQVPSGRYEQYF
J: TRBJ2-1; D: TRBD2; size: few; V: TRBV11-2; DNA: TGTGCCAGCAGCACAGGACTAGCGGGAAAGTCCTACAATGAGCAGTTCTTC; CDR3: CASSTGLAGKSYNEQFF
J: TRBJ2-7; D: TRBD2; size: many; V: TRBV6-2/TRBV6-3; DNA: TGTGCCAGCCATAAGGCTAGCGGCTTCTACGAGCAGTACTTC; CDR3: CASHKASGFYEQYF
J: TRBJ2-2; D: .; size: many; V: TRBV6-2/TRBV6-3; DNA: TGTGCCAGCAGTTACCCCCGTAGATTGACCGGGGAGCTGTTTTTT; CDR3: CASSYPRRLTGELFF
J: TRBJ1-6; D: .; size: many; V: TRBV6-5; DNA: TGTGCCAGCAGTTACTCCTCCGGGGGTTCACCCCTCCACTTT; CDR3: CASSYSSGGSPLHF
J: TRBJ2-7; D: .; size: many; V: TRBV27; DNA: TGTGCCAGCAGTTTATTAGCAGGGGTCTCCTACGAGCAGTACTTC; CDR3: CASSLLAGVSYEQYF
J: TRBJ2-5; D: TRBD1; size: many; V: TRBV7-2; DNA: TGTGCCAGCAGCCCCGACAGGGGGCGCCTCGGGGAGACCCAGTACTTC; CDR3: CASSPDRGRLGETQYF
J: TRBJ1-6; D: .; size: many; V: TRBV11-2; DNA: TGTGCCAGCAGCCGGGACAACCGCGGCACCCTCCACTTT; CDR3: CASSRDNRGTLHF
J: TRBJ2-2; D: .; size: many; V: TRBV9; DNA: TGTGCCAGCAGCACTGCCGGGACCCAGGCCTACACCGGGGAGCTGTTTTTT; CDR3: CASSTAGTQAYTGELFF
J: TRBJ2-7; D: .; size: many; V: TRBV20-1; DNA: TGCAGTGCTAGCCCCCGGCCACTCTACGAGCAGTACTTC; CDR3: CSASPRPLYEQYF
J: TRBJ2-5; D: .; size: many; V: TRBV20-1; DNA: TGCAGTGCTAGAGGGGGGCTACAAGAGACCCAGTACTTC; CDR3: CSARGGLQETQYF
J: TRBJ2-7; D: TRBD1; size: many; V: TRBV20-1; DNA: TGCAGTGCGCCCGTTCCGGGACAGCCTTACGAGCAGTACTTC; CDR3: CSAPVPGQPYEQYF
J: TRBJ1-2; D: TRBD1; size: many; V: TRBV6-5; DNA: TGTGCCAGCAGCCGACAGGGGGAGGGCTACACCTTC; CDR3: CASSRQGEGYTF
J: TRBJ1-4; D: .; size: many; V: TRBV7-8; DNA: TGTGCCAGCAGGTTAAGGTGGGGGGAAAAACTGTTTTTT; CDR3: CASRLRWGEKLFF
J: TRBJ1-4; D: .; size: .; V: TRBV7-9; DNA: TGTGCCATCAGCTCCGGCCTCCTCGGCGAAAAACTGTTTTTT; CDR3: CAISSGLLGEKLFF
J: TRBJ1-1; D: .; size: many; V: TRBV12-3/TRBV12-4; DNA: TGTGCCAGCAGTCGGACAGTCAGCACTGAAGCTTTCTTT; CDR3: CASSRTVSTEAFF
J: TRBJ2-7; D: .; size: many; V: TRBV14; DNA: TGTGCCAGCAGCCAAGATCTGGCGGCTACCTACGAGCAGTACTTC; CDR3: CASSQDLAATYEQYF
J: TRBJ2-3; D: .; size: many; V: TRBV3-1; DNA: TGTGCCAGCAGCCAAAGCGGGTTAAGCACAGATACGCAGTATTTT; CDR3: CASSQSGLSTDTQYF
J: TRBJ2-7; D: TRBD1; size: many; V: TRBV7-9; DNA: TGTGCCAGCAGCTTCGGGGACAGGGCGGGCCACGAGCAGTACTTC; CDR3: CASSFGDRAGHEQYF
J: TRBJ1-1; D: .; size: few; V: TRBV5-5; DNA: TGTGCCAGCAGCTTGGTTGGAGGGTCGAACACTGAAGCTTTCTTT; CDR3: CASSLVGGSNTEAFF
J: TRBJ2-2; D: .; size: many; V: TRBV19; DNA: TGTGCCAGTAGTATAGGTCAGGGTGACACCGGGGAGCTGTTTTTT; CDR3: CASSIGQGDTGELFF
J: TRBJ2-3; D: .; size: many; V: TRBV20-1; DNA: TGCAGTGCCCACTCAGGGGGGGCTACGAGAGATACGCAGTATTTT; CDR3: CSAHSGGATRDTQYF
J: TRBJ1-2; D: .; size: many; V: TRBV12-3/TRBV12-4; DNA: TGTGCCAGCAGTTTAGCGCGTACAGGGACGGGCTACACCTTC; CDR3: CASSLARTGTGYTF
J: TRBJ2-1; D: .; size: many; V: TRBV12-3/TRBV12-4; DNA: TGTGCCAGCAGTTTTGGGGGTTCCTACAATGAGCAGTTCTTC; CDR3: CASSFGGSYNEQFF
J: TRBJ2-7; D: .; size: many; V: TRBV27; DNA: TGTGCCAGCGGCGTTCCCTACGAGCAGTACTTC; CDR3: CASGVPYEQYF